Below, 28 T cell receptor beta chains from the same sample are listed, as sequenced in a study of blood T cells in healthy people across ages. Using a J-beta primer mix together with a sample-barcoded 5' primer, a second PCR was run for roughly 6 to 12 cycles. TCRdb fed the 5' RACE reads into MiXCR, producing one record per CDR3 protein. The data contain roughly 1,800,000 distinct CDR3 sequences, approximately 50% of them singletons. Sequenced sample: blood. The receptors were sampled from a woman in her thirties or forties in good health.

In this sample, this clonotype turned up a few times. The chain recombines TRBV28 with TRBJ2-7, with D perhaps TRBD2 (5 bases). This CDR3 is 15 amino acids long. The germline V and J ends were trimmed by 5 bases and 0 bases, with 14 bases remaining between them. Per the germline V gene, CDR1 is MDHEN and CDR2 is SYDVKM. In DNA form, the CDR3 reads TGTGCCAGCAGTCCCGGACGGGAAAGCTCCTACGAGCAGTACTTC. Protein: CASSPGRESSYEQYF.

This clonotype was counted between two and nine times. V usage is TRBV2 and J usage is TRBJ2-3; 16 bases map to TRBD2. Per the germline V gene, CDR1 is SNHLY and CDR2 is FYNNEI. Trimming took 7 bases from V and 2 from J; bases not matched to a gene: 15. The CDR3 length is 20 residues. The CDR3 nucleotides are TGTGCCAGCAAAACCCCCGGGACTAGCGGGGGGGCCTATTCCACAGATACGCAGTATTTT. It translates to CASKTPGTSGGAYSTDTQYF.

This clonotype has a handful of counts. V is TRBV4-1 and J is TRBJ1-6; a possible D gene is TRBD1 (5 bases). Trimming pared 0 bases from V and 12 bases from J, leaving 12 bases between. Germline V gives CDR1 MGHRA, CDR2 YSYEKL. This CDR3 spans 14 amino acids. CDR3 sequence (DNA): TGCGCCAGCAGCCAAGATATGGGGGAGGGACCCCTCCACTTT. Amino acid sequence: CASSQDMGEGPLHF.

There are a few counts of this clonotype. The chain employs TRBV29-1 and TRBJ1-2; 8 nucleotides align to TRBD1. V shed 5 bases, J shed 3 bases, and the junction held 2 bases outside the gene matches. CDR3 length: 12 amino acids. Germline assignment: CDR1 SQVTM and CDR2 ANQGSEA. The CDR3 nucleotides are TGCAGCGTTCGGGGACAGGACTATGGCTACACCTTC. Translating gives CSVRGQDYGYTF. The full variable domain, in which reference TRBV29-1 and TRBJ1-2 provide the parts outside the CDR3, is SAVISQKPSRDICQRGTSLTIQCQVDSQVTMMFWYRQQPGQSLTLIATANQGSEATYESGFVIDKFPISRPNLTFSTLTVSNMSPEDSSIYLCSVRGQDYGYTFGSGTRLTVV.

The sample holds a few counts of this clonotype. J is TRBJ1-2 and V is TRBV29-1; D perhaps matches TRBD1 (5 bases). Germline CDR1 reads SQVTM; CDR2 reads ANQGSEA. This CDR3 has 13 amino acids. V was cut by 6 bases and J by 4 bases, with 15 bases left in between. CDR3 in DNA: TGCAGCGTAGGGGAGACCGACTCCTATGGCTACACCTTC. It specifies CSVGETDSYGYTF.

The chain combines TRBV7-9 with TRBJ2-4; TRBD1 matches at 7 bases. The last part of the DNA fits TRBJ2-7 better; the J call may be wrong. CDR3 size: 13 residues. Germline-derived CDR1 and CDR2 are SEHNR and FQNEAQ (reference sequence). The CDR3: CASSLQGDHEQYF. DNA of the CDR3: TGTGCCAGCAGCTTACAGGGGGACCACGAGCAGTACTTC.

This chain connects TRBV7-9 to TRBJ2-5; D ambiguous. The J call may be wrong; the DNA end is better matched by TRBJ2-7. Germline V lookup: CDR1 SEHNR, CDR2 FQNEAQ (reference sequence). CDR3 length: 13 residues. CDR3 DNA: TGTGCCAGCAGCGGGCGGAATCCCTACGAGCAGTACTTC. This translates into CASSGRNPYEQYF.

Comments on this clonotype: The junction does not match germline at one end; this may be a read error. V gene TRBV27 combines with J gene TRBJ1-2, with D perhaps TRBD1 (5 bases). CDR1 is MNHEY and CDR2 is SMNVEV in the germline V gene (reference sequence). This CDR3 has 14 amino acids. In DNA form, the CDR3 reads TGTGTCAGCAGTAGAGCCCCGACAGTTCATGGCTACACCTTC. It encodes CVSSRAPTVHGYTF.

This CDR3 reads CSANGGIGETQYF. CDR3 coding DNA: TGCAGTGCTAACGGGGGTATTGGAGAGACCCAGTACTTC. The chain carries TRBV20-1 and TRBJ2-5; D possibly corresponds to TRBD2 (6 bases). The CDR3 contains 13 residues. Trimming removed 4 bases from V and 4 bases from J, with 13 bases in between. Germline-derived CDR1 and CDR2 are DFQATT and SNEGSKA (reference sequence).

This clonotype was seen more than once but under ten times. V and J are TRBV3-1 and TRBJ2-7; 8 bases align to TRBD1. This CDR3 has 15 residues. CDR1 and CDR2 from the germline V gene are LGHDT and YNNKEL (reference sequence). J was trimmed by 2 bases and V by 1 base; bases with no gene match: 4. CDR3 sequence reads: CASSQGVQGAYEQYF. The CDR3 region has the DNA TGTGCCAGCAGCCAAGGGGTACAGGGGGCCTACGAGCAGTACTTC.

V is TRBV6-6 and J is TRBJ2-5, with D maybe TRBD2 (6 bases). The CDR3 covers 13 residues. In germline, CDR1 is MNHNY, CDR2 SVGAGI (reference sequence). V was shortened by 6 bases and J by 11 bases, with 19 bases between the two germline ends. The DNA for the CDR3 is TGTGCCAGCAGCCCCGTTGCGGGGTTGGGGCAGTACTTC. This translates into CASSPVAGLGQYF.

The genes are TRBV7-2 and TRBJ2-7; no clear D. The V gene lost 4 bases and the J gene lost 7 bases, with 17 bases spanning the gap. The CDR3 contains 14 residues. Per the germline V gene, CDR1 is SGHTA and CDR2 is FQGNSA. This CDR3 reads CASSSTGPLSEQYF. Here the CDR3 DNA reads TGTGCCAGCAGCTCAACCGGGCCCCTCTCTGAGCAGTACTTC.

The chain links TRBV15 to TRBJ2-5; D unclear. From germline, CDR1 is LNHNV and CDR2 YYDKDF (reference sequence). Trimming pared 0 bases from V and 0 bases from J, leaving 5 bases between. The length of the CDR3 is 14 residues. The CDR3, as DNA: TGTGCCACCAGCAGAGAGGGCAACCAAGAGACCCAGTACTTC. Amino acid sequence: CATSREGNQETQYF.

The chain combines TRBV12-3 or TRBV12-4 with TRBJ1-2; D call uncertain. This CDR3 is 14 amino acids long. V lost 5 bases and J lost 1, with 11 bases in between. The CDR3 DNA reads as TGTGCCAGCAGTACCTCGAGGGTTAACTATGGCTACACCTTC. Translating it yields CASSTSRVNYGYTF.

This chain connects TRBV14 to TRBJ2-7, with D perhaps matching TRBD1 or TRBD2 (5 bases each). Near its end, the DNA agrees better with TRBJ2-5, so the J call may be wrong. This CDR3 spans 14 amino acids. CDR1 is SGHDN and CDR2 is FVKESK in the germline V gene. The CDR3, as DNA: TGTGCCAGCAGCCAAGAAATCAGGGAGGAGACCCAGTACTTC. Protein sequence: CASSQEIREETQYF.

This clonotype was found a few times. The CDR3 DNA reads as TGTGCCAGCAGCCCGGGGCGGGGGGATTTCGATGAGACCCAGTACTTC. It encodes CASSPGRGDFDETQYF. The V call is TRBV11-2, the J call TRBJ2-5; 8 bases are shared with TRBD2. The ends lost 5 bases at V and 5 bases at J; junction bases unmatched: 13. The CDR3 contains 16 residues. Germline V CDR1 and CDR2: SGHAT, FQNNGV.

The V call is TRBV7-2, the J call TRBJ2-1; no reliable D call. Looked up from germline, CDR1 is SGHTA and CDR2 is FQGNSA. The CDR3 runs to 16 residues. V was shortened by 1 base and J by 3 bases, with 13 bases between the two germline ends. This chain's CDR3 is CASSLGSGSYYNEQFF. DNA for the CDR3: TGTGCCAGCAGCTTAGGGTCAGGAAGTTACTACAATGAGCAGTTCTTC.

This clonotype was counted only a few times. V is TRBV28 and J is TRBJ2-3; D is perhaps TRBD1 (6 bases). Germline V gene data show CDR1 as MDHEN and CDR2 as SYDVKM. V lost 5 bases and J lost 2, with 17 bases in between. The CDR3 is 16 amino acids. CDR3 in DNA: TGTGCCAGCAGTCCAACCAGGGGCCGACTCACAGATACGCAGTATTTT. As protein: CASSPTRGRLTDTQYF.

The chain links TRBV6-2 or TRBV6-3 to TRBJ1-2; TRBD1 might be the D (6 bases). The CDR3 runs 16 residues. The germline V gene has CDR1 MNHEY and CDR2 SVGEGT. The V gene lost 6 bases and the J gene lost 4 bases, with 21 bases spanning the gap. CDR3 DNA: TGTGCCAGCAGGCGCCTGGCGGGACCCAGGGGCTATGGCTACACCTTC. It is translated as CASRRLAGPRGYGYTF.

This clonotype was recorded once. The V gene is TRBV7-9, the J gene TRBJ1-1, with no clear D. Trimming removed 11 bases from V and 1 base from J, with 8 bases in between. CDR1 is SEHNR and CDR2 is FQNEAQ in the germline V gene (reference sequence). The CDR3 consists of 11 residues. This CDR3 is CAEGENTEAFF. For the CDR3, the DNA is TGTGCCGAGGGAGAGAACACTGAAGCTTTCTTT.

In DNA form, the CDR3 reads TGTGCCAGCAGGTACAGGGATAATAGCAATCAGCCCCAGCATTTT. It yields the protein CASRYRDNSNQPQHF. The chain uses TRBV6-2 or TRBV6-3 and TRBJ1-5, with a possible D match to TRBD1 (6 bases). V lost 6 bases to trimming and J lost 0 bases, with 12 bases between them. The CDR3 extends over 15 amino acids. Germline-derived CDR1 and CDR2 are MNHEY and SVGEGT.

This sequence joins TRBV4-3 and TRBJ2-5; maybe TRBD2 (5 bases). The end of the DNA is better explained by TRBJ2-7, so the J call may be wrong. This CDR3 contains 13 residues. Germline V gene sequence: CDR1 LGHNA, CDR2 YSLEER. The DNA for the CDR3 is TGCGCCAGCAGCCAAGATACCCGGGGCGAGCAGTACTTC. Encoded protein: CASSQDTRGEQYF.

This clonotype was counted only a few times. This rearrangement joins TRBV6-5 to TRBJ2-7, with TRBD2 matching over 9 bases. V lost 0 bases, J lost 0 bases, and 3 bases stayed unmatched. CDR1 and CDR2 from the germline V gene are MNHEY and SVGAGI. This CDR3 has 16 residues. The CDR3 region has the DNA TGTGCCAGCAGTTACTCGAGGCGGGGGGGCTCCTACGAGCAGTACTTC. Translating gives CASSYSRRGGSYEQYF.

This clonotype was seen only a few times. This chain links TRBV9 with TRBJ2-3; possible D gene TRBD2, 5 bases. Germline-derived CDR1 and CDR2 are SGDLS and YYNGEE. The CDR3 runs 15 residues. Trimming shortened V by 3 bases and J by 4 bases, and 15 bases separated the two germline ends. The chain's CDR3 is CASSGRVGEADTQYF. DNA for the CDR3: TGTGCCAGCAGCGGCCGGGTGGGAGAGGCAGATACGCAGTATTTT.

This clonotype appeared a few times. The V call is TRBV5-1, the J call TRBJ2-3, with D possibly matching TRBD2 (5 bases). Germline V CDR1 and CDR2: SGHRS, YFSETQ. This CDR3 comprises 13 residues. V lost 5 bases and J 7 bases, leaving 14 bases between the germline ends. The CDR3 region is CASRTGSGNTQYF. In DNA, the CDR3 is TGCGCCAGCAGGACTGGCTCGGGGAATACGCAGTATTTT.

The chain is built from TRBV11-1 and TRBJ1-4, with a possible D match to TRBD1 (6 bases). V shed 5 bases and J shed 6 bases, with 16 bases lying between them. CDR1 is SGHAT and CDR2 is FQDESV in the germline V gene (reference sequence). The CDR3 runs 15 residues. This chain's CDR3 is CASSLEQGGDEKLFF. The CDR3 nucleotides are TGTGCCAGCAGCCTCGAACAGGGAGGAGATGAAAAACTGTTTTTT.

V usage is TRBV2 and J usage is TRBJ2-1; 16 bases align to TRBD2. The CDR3 runs to 17 residues. The germline gives CDR1 SNHLY, CDR2 FYNNEI. V trimming: 6 bases; J trimming: 8 bases; junction bases outside the gene matches: 10. The DNA for the CDR3 is TGTGCCAGCAGCCAGGGACTAGCGGGGGGGCGGGGAGATGAGCAGTTCTTC. It yields the protein CASSQGLAGGRGDEQFF.

The chain recombines TRBV28 with TRBJ1-4, with 7 bases identical to TRBD1. The germline V gene has CDR1 MDHEN and CDR2 SYDVKM. The CDR3 spans 15 residues. The V gene end was trimmed by 5 bases and the J gene end by 8 bases; junction bases not matched to a gene: 11. The CDR3 here is CASSPTGLKVEKLFF. The CDR3 nucleotides read TGTGCCAGCAGTCCGACAGGGTTAAAAGTAGAAAAACTGTTTTTT.